This TCR beta chain was captured by sequencing in a study of OX40 agonist ivuxolimab in advanced cancers. Germline V gene data show CDR1 as SGHDN and CDR2 as FVKESK. The CDR3 is 16 amino acids. V lost 1 base, J lost 1 base, and 11 bases lay in between. Clones were read by immunoSEQ multiplex PCR, and TCRdb kept only the in-frame ones, dropping some. The sample lists some 58,000 clones, 65% to 85% seen once, with 1.9% in the top ten. The chain combines TRBV14 with TRBJ2-1; D is perhaps TRBD1 (6 bases). The sequences come from CD4+ or CD8+ T cells sorted from blood, collected in a trial of the OX40 agonist ivuxolimab. The TCR originated in an adult with an advanced solid tumor such as melanoma, head and neck, liver or kidney cancer. CDR3 nucleotides: TGTGCCAGCAGCCAAGGATTCGGACAGTCCTACAATGAGCAGTTCTTC. Its protein product is CASSQGFGQSYNEQFF.